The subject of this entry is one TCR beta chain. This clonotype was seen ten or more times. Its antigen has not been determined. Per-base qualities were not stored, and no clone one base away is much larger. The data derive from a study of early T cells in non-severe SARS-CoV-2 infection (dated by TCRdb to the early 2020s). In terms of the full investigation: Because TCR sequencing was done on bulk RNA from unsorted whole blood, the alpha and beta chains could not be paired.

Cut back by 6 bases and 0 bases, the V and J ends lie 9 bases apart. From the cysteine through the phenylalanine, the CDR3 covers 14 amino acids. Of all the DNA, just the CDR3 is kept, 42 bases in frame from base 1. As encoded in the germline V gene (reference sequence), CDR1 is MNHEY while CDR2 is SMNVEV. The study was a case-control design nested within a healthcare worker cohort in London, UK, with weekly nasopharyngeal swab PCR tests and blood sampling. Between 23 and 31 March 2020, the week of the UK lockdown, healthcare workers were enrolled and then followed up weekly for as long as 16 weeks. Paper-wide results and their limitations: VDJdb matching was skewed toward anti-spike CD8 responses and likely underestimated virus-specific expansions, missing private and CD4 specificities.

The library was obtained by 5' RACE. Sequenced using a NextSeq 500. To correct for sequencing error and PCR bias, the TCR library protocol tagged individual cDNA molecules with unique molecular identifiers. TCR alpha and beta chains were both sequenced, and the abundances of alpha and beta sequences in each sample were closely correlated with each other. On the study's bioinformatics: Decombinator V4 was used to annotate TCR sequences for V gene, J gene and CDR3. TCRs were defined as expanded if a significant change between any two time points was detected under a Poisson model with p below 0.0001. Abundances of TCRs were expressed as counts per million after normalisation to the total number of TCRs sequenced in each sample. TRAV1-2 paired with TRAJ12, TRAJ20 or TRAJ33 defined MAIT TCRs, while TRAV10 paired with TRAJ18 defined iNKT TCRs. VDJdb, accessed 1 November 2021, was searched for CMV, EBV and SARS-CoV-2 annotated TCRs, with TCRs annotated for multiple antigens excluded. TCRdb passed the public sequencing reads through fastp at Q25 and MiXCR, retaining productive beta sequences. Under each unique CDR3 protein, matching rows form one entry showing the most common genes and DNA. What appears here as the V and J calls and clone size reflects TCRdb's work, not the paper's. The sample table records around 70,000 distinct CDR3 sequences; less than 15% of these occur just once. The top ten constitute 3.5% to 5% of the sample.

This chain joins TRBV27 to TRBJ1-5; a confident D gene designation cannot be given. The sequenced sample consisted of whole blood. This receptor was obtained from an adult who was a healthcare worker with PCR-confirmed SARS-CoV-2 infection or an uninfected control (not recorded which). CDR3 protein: CASRPGDSNQPQHF. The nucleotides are TGTGCCAGCAGGCCCGGTGATAGCAATCAGCCCCAGCATTTT.